The clone carrying this T cell receptor (beta chain) was counted a few times. The data originate from a study of somatic mutations in cytotoxic T cells in rheumatoid arthritis. Data came from immunoSEQ multiplex PCR; TCRdb stores just in-frame clones and leaves some out. The profile shows about 15,000 clones, about 69% of them singletons. The receptor was isolated from an adult with rheumatoid arthritis. The sequenced material came from CD8+ T cells sorted from blood.

CDR3 region: CASSGTSGGYNEQFF. CDR3 bases: TGTGCCAGCAGTGGTACTAGCGGGGGATACAATGAGCAGTTCTTC. This chain uses TRBV2 with TRBJ2-1; 11 bases agree with TRBD2. The V gene end was trimmed by 4 bases and the J gene end by 4 bases; junction bases not matched to a gene: 3. CDR1 is SNHLY, CDR2 FYNNEI, per germline. CDR3 length: 15 residues. Based on the CDR3 plus reference TRBV2 and TRBJ2-1, the full variable domain is EPEVTQTPSHQVTQMGQEVILRCVPISNHLYFYWYRQILGQKVEFLVSFYNNEISEKSEIFDDQFSVERPDGSNFTLKIRSTKLEDSAMYFCASSGTSGGYNEQFFGPGTRLTVL.